The 28 T cell receptor beta chains presented below share a single source sample, sequenced in a study of regulatory T cells in long-lasting Graves disease. Time point indicated: newly diagnosed GD, antithyroid drugs for less than 3 months. Scientists built the TCR library using RNA that was extracted from PBMCs. Investigators prepared the TCR beta libraries by applying iRepertoire HTBI primers and Arm-PCR of CDR3 regions. TCRdb independently ran MiXCR on the multiplex PCR reads; one entry per CDR3 protein. The top ten clones hold over 8.5% of a sample with some 450,000 distinct CDR3 sequences, roughly 15% of them seen once. In addition, the sample was reused for a study of T cells in Graves' hyperthyroidism and ophthalmopathy.

Sequenced material: peripheral blood mononuclear cells (PBMCs), taken at new diagnosis, from a patient treated with antithyroid drugs. The receptors shown here come from a woman aged 25 to 39 with Graves disease.

Concerning this clonotype itself: Since no conserved phenylalanine or tryptophan closes the CDR3, a read error is the likely cause. The rearrangement links TRBV20-1 to TRBJ2-1; 7 positions match TRBD2. The V segment lost 3 bases and the J segment 3 bases; nucleotides outside the gene matches: 5. This CDR3 has 14 amino acids. CDR1 and CDR2 from the germline V gene are DFQATT and SNEGSKA (reference sequence). The CDR3 spells CSASGTTGYNEQFL. As DNA, the CDR3 is TGCAGTGCTAGCGGGACTACCGGCTACAATGAGCAGTTCCTC.

The rearrangement joins TRBV29-1 to TRBJ2-5, with 10 bases identical to TRBD1. The V segment lost 0 bases and the J segment 5 bases; nucleotides outside the gene matches: 9. The CDR3 runs to 16 residues. Germline-derived CDR1 and CDR2 are SQVTM and ANQGSEA. The CDR3 sequence is CSVEDRGQGRGETQYF. CDR3 in DNA: TGCAGCGTTGAAGATCGGGGACAGGGGCGCGGGGAGACCCAGTACTTC.

The rearrangement links TRBV27 to TRBJ1-6; tentative D call: TRBD1 (5 bases). Germline V lookup: CDR1 MNHEY, CDR2 SMNVEV (reference sequence). CDR3 length: 15 residues. Trimming stripped 6 bases from V and 10 bases from J, with 19 bases between. CDR3: CASSVGGGVESPLHF. The CDR3 DNA follows: TGTGCCAGCAGCGTGGGGGGGGGGGTAGAATCACCCCTCCACTTT.

This clonotype was detected a few times. The rearrangement joins TRBV25-1 to TRBJ2-3; TRBD2 matches 13 bases. The CDR3 sequence is 17 residues long. CDR1 and CDR2 from the germline V gene are MGHDK and SYGVNS. V lost 4 bases, J lost 6 bases, and 10 bases stayed unmatched. The CDR3 DNA follows: TGTGCCAGCAGTGGGGGGCCGGGACTAGCGGGATTGGATACGCAGTATTTT. This encodes CASSGGPGLAGLDTQYF.

The sample holds many counts of this clonotype. The genes are TRBV6-1 and TRBJ2-1; D assignment may be TRBD1 or TRBD2 (5 bases each). The CDR3 consists of 12 residues. Deletions cut 3 bases from V and 15 bases from J, with 15 bases between. Germline V gene sequence: CDR1 MNHNS, CDR2 SASEGT. The CDR3 loop reads CASSDWSSGGFF. The CDR3 DNA reads TGTGCCAGCAGTGATTGGTCTAGTGGGGGGTTCTTC.

This clonotype has just a few counts. This sequence joins TRBV12-3 or TRBV12-4 and TRBJ1-2, with a possible D match to TRBD1 (5 bases). CDR3 size: 15 residues. V dropped 5 bases and J dropped 4 bases, with 17 bases sitting between them. Here the CDR3 DNA reads TGTGCCAGCAGTACCAGGGCAGGGCTTACCTATGGCTACACCTTC. Translation gives CASSTRAGLTYGYTF.

This clonotype was observed many times. This rearrangement joins TRBV20-1 to TRBJ2-1; D is possibly TRBD2 (6 bases). Trimming took off 5 bases at V and 7 bases at J, with 24 bases between the two ends. Germline assignment: CDR1 DFQATT and CDR2 SNEGSKA (reference sequence). The CDR3 has 16 residues. The CDR3: CSAPPLLAHSQNEQFF. CDR3 coding DNA: TGCAGTGCTCCGCCCCTCCTAGCGCACTCTCAGAATGAGCAGTTCTTC.

This clonotype has a count of ten or more. The rearrangement uses TRBV7-8 and TRBJ2-1; 10 nucleotides align to TRBD2. V was clipped by 3 bases and J by 8 bases; unmatched bases: 13. From germline, CDR1 is SGHVS and CDR2 FQNEAQ. There are 17 residues in the CDR3. CDR3 protein: CASSFVRAGGPWDEQFF. The CDR3 coding sequence is TGTGCCAGCAGCTTTGTCCGAGCGGGAGGGCCGTGGGATGAGCAGTTCTTC.

The chain recombines TRBV2 with TRBJ1-4, with unresolved D. Germline V gives CDR1 SNHLY, CDR2 FYNNEI. V was pared by 6 bases and J by 10 bases, with 15 bases between. CDR3 size: 13 residues. CDR3 amino acids: CASSPDGGRKLFF. The CDR3 DNA sequence: TGTGCCAGCAGCCCGGACGGTGGAAGAAAACTGTTTTTT.

The CDR3: CASSDRRVYQPQHF. CDR3 sequence (DNA): TGTGCCAGCAGTGATAGAAGGGTCTATCAGCCCCAGCATTTT. The V and J genes are TRBV2 and TRBJ1-5; D is unresolved. Germline V gene data show CDR1 as SNHLY and CDR2 as FYNNEI. Trimming shortened V by 3 bases and J by 5 bases, and 11 bases separated the two germline ends. This CDR3 is 14 amino acids long.

The rearrangement joins TRBV27 to TRBJ2-2; possible D gene TRBD2, 6 bases. Trimming shortened V by 2 bases and J by 6 bases, and 13 bases separated the two germline ends. The CDR3 is 15 amino acids. The germline V gene has CDR1 MNHEY and CDR2 SMNVEV (reference sequence). The CDR3 reads CASSLGGSRAGELFF. The CDR3 nucleotides read TGTGCCAGCAGTTTAGGAGGGAGCCGGGCCGGGGAGCTGTTTTTT.

This clonotype came up many times. The rearrangement links TRBV28 to TRBJ1-2; 10 nucleotides agree with TRBD1. Trimming removed 5 bases from V and 6 bases from J; junction bases left unmatched: 6. In germline, CDR1 is MDHEN, CDR2 SYDVKM. This CDR3 is built from 14 residues. For the CDR3, the DNA is TGTGCCAGCAGTGCCGGGACAGGGGTGGATGGCTACACCTTC. Its protein is CASSAGTGVDGYTF.

As regards this clonotype: A read error may account for a junction end that differs from germline. This chain connects TRBV7-2 to TRBJ2-7, with D possibly called TRBD1 or TRBD2 (5 bases each). The CDR3 covers 11 residues. CDR1 is SGHTA and CDR2 is FQGNSA in the germline V gene. CDR3 protein: CASKGTYEQCF. In DNA, the CDR3 is TGTGCCAGCAAGGGGACCTACGAGCAGTGCTTC.

This clonotype showed up just a few times. A far larger clone is just one base off, so this is likely a read error. The gene calls are TRBV7-3 and TRBJ2-2, with D uncertain. V lost 5 bases and J 8 bases, leaving 15 bases between the germline ends. This CDR3 has 14 amino acids. CDR1 and CDR2 (germline): SGHTA, FQGTGA. Written as DNA, the CDR3 is TGTGCCAGCAGCGTGACTGGGCCGCTTGGGGAGCTGTTTTTT. Protein sequence: CASSVTGPLGELFF.

V and J are TRBV6-1 and TRBJ2-1, with 9 bases aligning to TRBD1. J lost 2 bases, V lost 6 bases, and 8 bases had no gene match. This CDR3 region has 16 residues. The germline V gene encodes CDR1 MNHNS and CDR2 SASEGT. The CDR3 sequence: CASRASGTGPYNEQFF. Written as DNA, the CDR3 is TGTGCCAGCAGGGCCTCCGGGACAGGGCCCTACAATGAGCAGTTCTTC.

The rearrangement links TRBV6-9 to TRBJ2-7; 8 bases agree with TRBD2. The V and J ends lost 3 bases and 2 bases, in that order; junction bases with no gene match: 6. Germline CDR1 is MNHGY and CDR2 is SVAAGI. The CDR3 sequence is 15 residues long. CDR3 loop: CASSYRREEPYEQYF. Here the CDR3 DNA reads TGTGCCAGCAGTTACAGGCGGGAGGAACCCTACGAGCAGTACTTC.

This clonotype was picked up a small number of times. The V gene is TRBV6-4, the J gene TRBJ1-1, with 8 bases identical to TRBD1. V lost 6 bases, J lost 10 bases, and 10 bases stayed unmatched. Germline CDR1 reads MRHNA; CDR2 reads SNTAGT. The CDR3 covers 13 residues. DNA for the CDR3: TGTGCCAGCAGGCCTTACAGGGGGGGATCAGCTTTCTTT. It translates to CASRPYRGGSAFF.

This clonotype was counted between two and nine times. CDR3 in amino acids: CATSREGLEETQYF. The CDR3 DNA is TGTGCCACCAGCAGAGAAGGACTGGAGGAGACCCAGTACTTC. The V and J genes are TRBV15 and TRBJ2-5; the D gene is possibly TRBD2 (5 bases). The CDR3 sequence is 14 residues long. Germline values: CDR1 LNHNV, CDR2 YYDKDF (reference sequence). With 0 bases removed from V and 5 bases from J, the gap between germline ends came to 10 bases.

This clonotype was recorded many times. CDR3 amino acids: CASQDHWPGSPTDTQYF. CDR3 DNA: TGTGCCAGCCAGGACCACTGGCCAGGTTCCCCCACAGATACGCAGTATTTT. This chain uses TRBV11-3 with TRBJ2-3; D is uncertain. V lost 8 bases to trimming and J lost 2 bases, with 23 bases between them. This CDR3 has 17 amino acids. Germline CDR1 reads SGHNT; CDR2 reads YENEEA. Based on the CDR3 plus reference TRBV11-3 and TRBJ2-3, the full variable domain is EAGVVQSPRYKIIEKKQPVAFWCNPISGHNTLYWYLQNLGQGPELLIRYENEEAVDDSQLPKDRFSAERLKGVDSTLKIQPAELGDSAVYLCASQDHWPGSPTDTQYFGPGTRLTVL.

Ten or more counts support this clonotype. The rearrangement links TRBV27 to TRBJ2-1; perhaps TRBD2 as D (7 bases). Per germline, CDR1 MNHEY and CDR2 SMNVEV (reference sequence). This CDR3 contains 15 residues. V dropped 2 bases and J dropped 8 bases, with 16 bases sitting between them. The CDR3 DNA reads as TGTGCCAGCAGTTTAATGGTCGGGGGGCCTGATGAGCAGTTCTTC. Protein product: CASSLMVGGPDEQFF.

Many counts were recorded for this clonotype. The chain is built from TRBV20-1 and TRBJ2-7; either TRBD1 or TRBD2 may fit D (5 bases each). CDR1 and CDR2 from the germline V gene are DFQATT and SNEGSKA (reference sequence). The V gene lost 5 bases and the J gene lost 7 bases, with 24 bases spanning the gap. The CDR3 extends over 15 amino acids. The CDR3 spells CSALTWDQTAREQYF. In DNA, the CDR3 is TGCAGTGCTCTCACCTGGGACCAGACGGCTCGGGAGCAGTACTTC.

The chain carries TRBV5-4 and TRBJ2-2, with D possibly matching TRBD2 (6 bases). Per the germline V gene, CDR1 is SGHNT and CDR2 is YYREEE (reference sequence). V was cut by 0 bases and J by 4 bases, with 13 bases left in between. The CDR3 covers 16 residues. The CDR3 reads CASSLGGLFPTGELFF. The CDR3 DNA reads TGTGCCAGCAGCTTGGGCGGACTATTCCCCACCGGGGAGCTGTTTTTT.

In its sample, this clonotype was seen a few times. The genes are TRBV20-1 and TRBJ2-3, with D hard to call. The CDR3 runs 17 residues. Germline V lookup: CDR1 DFQATT, CDR2 SNEGSKA (reference sequence). V was shortened by 0 bases and J by 3 bases, with 19 bases between the two germline ends. The CDR3 is CSARDFTLHNPTDTQYF. In nucleotides, the CDR3 is TGCAGTGCTAGAGATTTCACCCTCCATAACCCGACAGATACGCAGTATTTT.

This clonotype was seen a handful of times. CDR3 coding DNA: TGTGCCAGCTCACCAGAGCCGACAGGGGCCAGGGGCTACACCTTC. This codes for CASSPEPTGARGYTF. This chain uses TRBV18 with TRBJ1-2; 8 positions agree with TRBD1. This CDR3 is 15 amino acids long. V lost 2 bases and J lost 8; bases outside the gene matches: 10. Germline CDR1 is KGHSH and CDR2 is LQKENI.

The chain links TRBV5-1 to TRBJ2-1; D is perhaps TRBD2 (6 bases). V dropped 5 bases and J dropped 9 bases, with 18 bases sitting between them. Germline assignment: CDR1 SGHRS and CDR2 YFSETQ. The CDR3 is made up of 14 amino acids. The CDR3: CASRRQSGGSEQFF. DNA of the CDR3: TGCGCCAGCAGGAGGCAGAGCGGAGGGAGTGAGCAGTTCTTC.

This clonotype was seen many times. The CDR3 reads CASSRLGGEAFF. The CDR3 coding sequence is TGTGCCAGCAGTAGACTGGGGGGTGAAGCTTTCTTT. The rearrangement joins TRBV7-9 to TRBJ1-1; possible D gene TRBD1, 5 bases. This CDR3 comprises 12 residues. Germline CDR1 is SEHNR and CDR2 is FQNEAQ (reference sequence). Trimming pared 6 bases from V and 7 bases from J, leaving 12 bases between.

The chain couples TRBV6-2 or TRBV6-3 to TRBJ1-6; tentatively, D is TRBD1 (6 bases). Germline CDR1 MNHEY, CDR2 SVGEGT. The ends were cut back, 8 bases at V and 9 bases at J, with 17 bases in the middle. The CDR3 spans 14 residues. In DNA, the CDR3 is TGTGCCAGCGGGTCCACCCCAGGGGTTTCACCCCTCCACTTT. It yields the protein CASGSTPGVSPLHF.

Many counts were recorded for this clonotype. The chain employs TRBV28 and TRBJ2-1; unclear D gene. The CDR3 runs 15 residues. V lost 5 bases and J 0 bases, leaving 11 bases between the germline ends. Per the germline V gene, CDR1 is MDHEN and CDR2 is SYDVKM. CDR3 in DNA: TGTGCCAGCAGTCCTGTACCGTTCTCCTACAATGAGCAGTTCTTC. It codes for CASSPVPFSYNEQFF. Complete variable domain (other parts from reference TRBV28 and TRBJ2-1): DVKVTQSSRYLVKRTGEKVFLECVQDMDHENMFWYRQDPGLGLRLIYFSYDVKMKEKGDIPEGYSVSREKKERFSLILESASTNQTSMYLCASSPVPFSYNEQFFGPGTRLTVL.